The entry below gives a single T cell receptor (beta chain) sequence along with its context. Generated by immunoSEQ multiplex PCR, the TCRdb table keeps only in-frame clones and is missing some. In the table there are 15,000 to 20,000 clones, approximately 90% of which are singletons. The sample originates from a study of blood T cell repertoires in COVID-19. Background on the study: Samples of COVID-19 (acute and convalescent) were obtained from the United States, Italy and Spain. The cDNA or gDNA used as material had been derived from T cells, B-cell-depleted T cells, or PBMCs.

V was trimmed by 3 bases and J by 2 bases, leaving 17 bases between them. The germline CDR1 and CDR2 sequences are GTSNPN and SVGIG (reference sequence). The CDR3 has 16 amino acids. The chain employs TRBV30 and TRBJ1-5, with D possibly matching TRBD1 (5 bases). The clonotype was recovered from a human donor in a cohort sampled during active COVID-19. Sequenced sample: peripheral blood. The CDR3 nucleotides read TGTGCCTGGAGCGCCCCCTACTCCAGGGGCAATCAGCCCCAGCATTTT. It yields the protein CAWSAPYSRGNQPQHF.